Listed below are T cell receptor beta chains from one sample, sequenced in a study of cytomegalovirus exposure and HLA in healthy donors. Method: immunoSEQ multiplex PCR; TCRdb's copy keeps in-frame clones and lacks some. Of more than 15,000 clones listed, more than 60% are singletons. What was sequenced was PBMCs. The receptors stem from a man aged 18 to 35 in good health and CMV-seronegative. Both conserved end residues are part of each CDR3. A D gene is named only where the DNA matches it firmly. The listing skips clone size in some rows; elsewhere it reads once, few, many or a size class.

J gene | D gene | V gene | clone size | CDR3 protein | CDR3 DNA
TRBJ2-5 | TRBD2 | TRBV6-5 | NA | CASSREVQETQYF | TGTGCCAGCTCCCGGGAGGTACAAGAGACCCAGTACTTC
TRBJ2-5 | TRBD2 | TRBV7-2 | few | CASSLGPASGGQETQYF | TGTGCCAGCAGCTTAGGCCCGGCTAGCGGGGGGCAAGAGACCCAGTACTTC
TRBJ2-3 | TRBD2 | TRBV7-9 | few | CASSRSSGSTDTQYF | TGTGCCAGCAGCCGGTCTAGCGGGAGCACAGATACGCAGTATTTT
TRBJ1-6 | NA | TRBV5-6 | NA | CASSLAGNNSPLHF | TGTGCCAGCAGCTTGGCCGGGAATAATTCACCCCTCCACTTT
TRBJ1-1 | NA | TRBV2 | NA | CASRMSRENTEAFF | TGTGCCAGCAGGATGTCCCGGGAAAACACTGAAGCTTTCTTT
TRBJ2-1 | NA | TRBV13 | NA | CASSTGTPFNEQFF | TGTGCCAGCAGCACCGGGACTCCATTCAATGAGCAGTTCTTC
TRBJ2-3 | TRBD1 | TRBV6-5 | NA | CASSYLRGRTDTQYF | TGTGCCAGCAGTTATCTCAGGGGGCGAACAGATACGCAGTATTTT
TRBJ1-6 | NA | TRBV7-9 | NA | CASSSAGGGGTSPLHF | TGTGCCAGCAGCTCCGCGGGGGGCGGGGGGACTTCACCCCTCCACTTT
TRBJ1-4 | NA | TRBV29-1 | NA | CSVEDPRDHEKLFF | TGCAGCGTTGAAGATCCGCGGGATCATGAAAAACTGTTTTTT
TRBJ2-7 | TRBD1 | TRBV5-1 | NA | CASSSGTGAYEQYF | TGCGCCAGCAGCTCGGGGACAGGGGCGTACGAGCAGTACTTC
TRBJ2-5 | NA | TRBV5-4 | NA | CASSGPWRRDRETQYF | TGTGCCAGCAGCGGGCCCTGGAGACGGGATCGGGAGACCCAGTACTTC
TRBJ1-6 | NA | TRBV7-3 | NA | CASSLYTGYNSPLHF | TGTGCCAGCAGCTTATATACGGGCTATAATTCACCCCTCCACTTT
TRBJ1-1 | TRBD1 | TRBV5-1 | NA | CASSLTGGLNTEAFF | TGCGCCAGCAGCCTAACAGGGGGGCTAAACACTGAAGCTTTCTTT
TRBJ1-5 | TRBD1 | TRBV9 | NA | CASSVGQGRGQPQHF | TGTGCCAGCAGCGTAGGACAGGGAAGAGGCCAGCCCCAGCATTTT
TRBJ2-1 | TRBD2 | TRBV7-8 | NA | CASSLLRTSGHNEQFF | TGTGCCAGCAGCTTATTGCGGACTAGCGGTCACAATGAGCAGTTCTTC
TRBJ1-5 | TRBD1 | TRBV4-3 | NA | CASSHGTENQPQHF | TGCGCCAGCAGCCACGGGACAGAGAATCAGCCCCAGCATTTT
TRBJ2-3 | NA | TRBV29-1 | NA | CSVGKAAVADTQYF | TGCAGCGTTGGGAAGGCGGCCGTTGCCGATACGCAGTATTTT
TRBJ2-6 | TRBD1 | TRBV14 | NA | CASSPGQGSGSGANVLTF | TGTGCCAGCAGCCCGGGACAGGGGTCAGGCTCTGGGGCCAACGTCCTGACTTTC
TRBJ1-2 | NA | TRBV4-1 | NA | CASSQGLAGYGYTF | TGCGCCAGCAGCCAAGGACTAGCGGGCTATGGCTACACCTTC